This entry concerns a single T cell receptor (beta chain). This clonotype was picked up a small number of times. Its antigen is currently not known. No base qualities exist here, and no much larger clone lies one base off it. The CDR3 has 14 amino acids, counting the end cysteine and phenylalanine. The CDR3 DNA has 42 bases and is translated from base 1. Trimming removed 1 base from V and 6 bases from J; the gene matches leave 3 bases unexplained. The germline V gene yields SGHVS for CDR1 and FQNEAQ for CDR2. This record comes from a study of identical twins (dated by TCRdb to about 2016). Looking at the study overall: TCR alpha and beta repertoires from monozygotic twins, unrelated adults of various ages and cord blood were deep-sequenced to test whether fetal clonotypes persist. To rule out contamination, replicate twin experiments were performed at different times with different library preparation protocols.

The library was produced with 5' RACE. The reads were generated on an Illumina HiSeq 2000. Template switching introduced a universal primer binding site; the final cDNA contained a unique molecular identifier, enabling accurate counting of TCR cDNA molecules. First-strand cDNA for TCR alpha and beta chains was synthesized from specific primers in the conserved constant-segment region. Each cDNA library was double barcoded, with a SMART-Mk sample barcode plus Illumina barcodes, to control for contamination. TruSeq adapter sequences along with Illumina sample barcodes were introduced in two successive PCR steps. The Illumina HiSeq platform was used with custom primers to sequence TCR alpha and beta cDNA libraries. Processing in the source paper ran as follows. MiGEC was used to process raw reads and extract unique molecular identifiers, and MiXCR was used to find CDR3 positions. Recombination models were inferred per individual with the repgenHMM and IGoR tools using an EM algorithm. Shared clonotypes were analyzed with the tcR package in R, and sharing was normalized by the product of cloneset sizes. To study raw recombination free of thymic and clonal selection effects, out-of-frame nonproductive sequences were analyzed. TCRdb reran the public reads through fastp at Q25 and MiXCR, keeping productive beta chains. Each entry merges the rows of one CDR3 protein and shows their most common DNA and genes. None of the V and J calls come from the authors' own analysis; TCRdb made them. In this sample the table shows 450,000 to 600,000 distinct CDR3 sequences, approximately 20% of which occur a single time. The ten biggest clones cover about 0.48% of the sample.

All donors were healthy Caucasians. The twin cohort consisted of three pairs of female monozygotic twins, all aged about 18 to 29 years. Positive isolation kits from Invitrogen were used to isolate the CD4+ and CD8+ T cell populations. Study-wide conclusions, independent of this receptor: A weaker excess of twin sharing was found in beta out-of-frame sequences because the signal-to-noise ratio was lowered by fewer shared sequences. Fewer insertions were carried by abundant cord blood beta clonotypes; a weaker similar trend was observed in young adult naive repertoires, while no such trend was observed in memory repertoires. Invariant T cells such as MAIT and iNKT could partly confound zero-insertion analyses, although diverse VJ usage argued against such confounding for most clonotypes. Because the same donors could not be followed over many years, the conclusions depended on cross-sectional statistical analysis. Compared with coincidental sharing between unrelated individuals, an excess of low generation-probability sequences was observed among out-of-frame TCR alpha sequences shared between twins. In monozygotic twins, out-of-frame TCR alpha sharing was systematically underestimated by recombination models, although the models agreed with sharing between unrelated individuals.

These data were likewise used in another study, on yellow fever vaccine responses in identical twins. The other study reports the following: According to the authors, the vaccine-induced T cell response in identical twins seemed to be partly convergent and partly specific to each individual. The study precisely tracked vaccine-responding T cell clones in identical twins.

This receptor chain uses TRBV7-8 and TRBJ2-1, with 7 central nucleotides matching TRBD2. The sequencing sample was made of CD4+ T cells sorted from blood. This TCR derives from a woman aged 18-29 years in good health. The DNA is TGTGCCAGCAGCTTAGTTGAGCGGGGCAATGAGCAGTTCTTC. It translates to CASSLVERGNEQFF.